The subject of this entry is one TCR beta chain. What it binds is not known. This sample was taken from a study of T cell responses to AZD1222 COVID-19 vaccine. Study-level results: Just a handful of people given AZD1222 tested seropositive at baseline.

Sequenced by immunoSEQ multiplex PCR; TCRdb stores in-frame clones only, minus some. The sample records over 150,000 clones, approximately 93% being singletons. CDR1 and CDR2 from the germline V gene are LGHDT and YNNKEL (reference sequence). The CDR3 runs to 14 residues. With 3 bases removed from V and 4 bases from J, the gap between germline ends came to 12 bases. This sequence was found in an adult who received the AZD1222 COVID-19 vaccine. The chain recombines TRBV3-1 (or the pseudogene TRBV3-2) with TRBJ1-2; possibly TRBD1 for D (5 bases). The sequenced sample was peripheral blood, obtained 28 days after the second AZD1222 dose. The CDR3 DNA sequence: TGTGCCAGCAGCCATAGACAGCCCAGCTATGGCTACACCTTC. This encodes CASSHRQPSYGYTF.